Detailed here is one T cell receptor beta chain. Its specificity is unknown. The assay was immunoSEQ multiplex PCR, and TCRdb's table has in-frame clones only and misses some. The profile shows 70,000 to 100,000 clones, roughly 90% of them singletons. Sample time point: week 5, during vaccination. Every vaccination contained 300 ug of the mutant IDH1 20-mer peptide and was paired with topical imiquimod. Donors had new IDH1-mutant astrocytomas of WHO grade 3 or 4 (ATRX-lost). This record belongs to a study of a mutant IDH1 vaccine in newly diagnosed glioma. Study in general: In weeks 1, 3, 5, 7, 11, 15, 19 and 23, patients were vaccinated. Vaccination was launched 4-6 weeks after radiotherapy alone, or with temozolomide cycles. Study-level points and caveats: Of all patients, under 95% showed vaccine-induced immune responses.

CDR3 size: 21 residues. Germline loops: CDR1 SGHRS, CDR2 YFSETQ. With 1 base clipped from V and 2 bases from J, the junction kept 12 bases outside the gene matches. The source is a woman aged 50 to 60 with glioma. The V call is TRBV5-1, the J call TRBJ2-1, with 16 bases matching TRBD2. The sequenced sample was PBMCs, obtained from a glioma patient whose treatment included an IDH1 peptide vaccine. The CDR3 coding sequence is TGCGCCAGCAGCTTGATGATCGGGACTAGCGGGAGGGTGGAACCCTACAATGAGCAGTTCTTC. This codes for CASSLMIGTSGRVEPYNEQFF.